This TCR beta chain emerged from a study of cytomegalovirus exposure and HLA in healthy donors. Overall study results and limits: In a later analysis, HLA-C alleles had the fewest associated TCRs, DRB1 alleles the most. Compared with the roughly 700-donor mean, an Asian-associated ancestry cluster reportedly had fewer N-insertions, according to a later analysis.

The germline gives CDR1 SGHRS, CDR2 YFSETQ. V lost 2 bases and J lost 5, with 14 bases in between. The CDR3 extends over 14 amino acids. Concerning this clone itself: What it recognizes is unknown.

The PCR contained 60 Vbeta and 13 Jbeta primers. Only in-frame clones appear in the TCRdb table, and some are missing; sequencing was by immunoSEQ multiplex PCR. The sample has roughly 100,000 clones, roughly three quarters seen once. The material sequenced was PBMCs. This chain uses TRBV5-1 with TRBJ2-7; no reliable D call. The sequence came from a male donor in good health and CMV-seronegative. CDR3 sequence: CASSLSPSRDEQYF. The CDR3 DNA reads TGCGCCAGCAGCTTAAGCCCTTCTCGGGACGAGCAGTACTTC.